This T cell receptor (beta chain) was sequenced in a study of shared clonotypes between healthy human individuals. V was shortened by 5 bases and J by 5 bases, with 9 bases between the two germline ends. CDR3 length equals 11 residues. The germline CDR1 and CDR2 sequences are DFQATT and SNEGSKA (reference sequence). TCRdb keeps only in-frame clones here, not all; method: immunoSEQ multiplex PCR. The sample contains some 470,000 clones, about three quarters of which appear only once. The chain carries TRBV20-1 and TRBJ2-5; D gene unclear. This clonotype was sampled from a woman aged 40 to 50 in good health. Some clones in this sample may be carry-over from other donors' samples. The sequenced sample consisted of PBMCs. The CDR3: CSAGWRETQYF. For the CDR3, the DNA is TGCAGTGCTGGGTGGCGGGAGACCCAGTACTTC.